Each of the 12 T cell receptor beta chains below was sequenced from the same sample in a study of T cell responses to AZD1222 COVID-19 vaccine. Clones were sequenced by immunoSEQ multiplex PCR, and TCRdb holds only the in-frame ones, with some missing. The profile shows 150,000 to 200,000 clones, about nine tenths of them singletons. The material was peripheral blood, obtained 28 days after the second AZD1222 dose. These receptors were obtained from an adult who received the AZD1222 COVID-19 vaccine.

The CDR3 spells CASSSWDYNSPLHF. In nucleotides, the CDR3 is TGTGCCAGCAGCTCCTGGGACTACAATTCACCCCTCCACTTT. This rearrangement joins TRBV7-9 to TRBJ1-6, with TRBD1 as a possible D gene (5 bases). Germline assignment: CDR1 SEHNR and CDR2 FQNEAQ (reference sequence). Deletions cut 4 bases from V and 7 bases from J, with 11 bases between. The CDR3 totals 14 residues.

The rearrangement joins TRBV6-6 to TRBJ2-1; D remains ambiguous. CDR1 and CDR2 (germline): MNHNY, SVGAGI (reference sequence). This CDR3 has 11 residues. V lost 7 bases to trimming and J lost 8 bases, with 9 bases between them. CDR3 loop: CASTNGYEQFF. The CDR3 bases are TGTGCCAGCACTAACGGTTATGAGCAGTTCTTC.

V and J are TRBV30 and TRBJ2-1, with 9 bases matching TRBD2. V shed 2 bases and J 7 bases; nucleotides not matched to a gene: 3. Germline V lookup: CDR1 GTSNPN, CDR2 SVGIG (reference sequence). This CDR3 spans 13 amino acids. CDR3 nucleotides: TGTGCCTGGAGTAGGCGGGGGGGTAATGAGCAGTTCTTC. Its translation: CAWSRRGGNEQFF.

In its sample, this clone was seen once. This sequence joins TRBV18 and TRBJ2-1; 7 nucleotides agree with TRBD1. Germline trimming cut 5 bases from V and 9 bases from J; bases unmatched to any gene: 7. In germline, CDR1 is KGHSH, CDR2 LQKENI. The CDR3 contains 13 residues. The DNA for the CDR3 is TGTGCCAGCTCAATCACACAGGGGCCTGAGCAGTTCTTC. Residues: CASSITQGPEQFF.

The V call is TRBV4-2, the J call TRBJ2-7; 10 nucleotides match TRBD1. The CDR3 extends over 15 amino acids. J was trimmed by 5 bases and V by 1 base; bases with no gene match: 5. Germline V gene sequence: CDR1 LGHNA, CDR2 YNFKEQ. The CDR3 DNA is TGTGCCAGCAGCCAAGCCGGACAGGGGGTCCACGAGCAGTACTTC. Residues: CASSQAGQGVHEQYF.

This rearrangement joins TRBV7-8 to TRBJ2-1; TRBD2 matches at 9 bases. Germline lookup yields CDR1 SGHVS and CDR2 FQNEAQ. V lost 0 bases, J lost 8 bases, and 20 bases stayed unmatched. The CDR3 sequence is 20 residues long. The CDR3, as DNA: TGTGCCAGCAGCTTAGCGTTCGTCGGTCCTAGCGGGATGGGGATTGATGAGCAGTTCTTC. Translated, it gives CASSLAFVGPSGMGIDEQFF.

The chain is built from TRBV9 and TRBJ1-1, with D perhaps TRBD1 (6 bases). Trimming stripped 0 bases from V and 4 bases from J, with 13 bases between. This CDR3 is built from 15 residues. Germline CDR1 reads SGDLS; CDR2 reads YYNGEE. CDR3 protein: CASSVDGGRGTEAFF. In nucleotides, the CDR3 is TGTGCCAGCAGCGTAGATGGGGGGCGCGGCACTGAAGCTTTCTTT.

The chain combines TRBV18 with TRBJ1-6, with 7 bases fitting TRBD1. The germline gives CDR1 KGHSH, CDR2 LQKENI. CDR3 length equals 15 residues. The J segment lost 8 bases and the V segment lost 3 bases, leaving 7 bases of the junction unmatched. CDR3 bases: TGTGCCAGCTCACCTACACAGGGGCGGGATTCACCCCTCCACTTT. Its translation is CASSPTQGRDSPLHF.

This chain links TRBV10-2 with TRBJ1-6; 7 positions match TRBD1. Germline loops: CDR1 WSHSY, CDR2 SAAADI. The CDR3 contains 13 residues. With V trimmed by 6 bases and J by 11 bases, 7 bases remained unmatched. CDR3 DNA: TGCGCCAGCAGCGGCAGGGGGTTACCACCCCTCCACTTT. Amino acid sequence: CASSGRGLPPLHF.

This clone was seen only once. The chain employs TRBV3-1 (or the pseudogene TRBV3-2) and TRBJ1-3; 12 bases line up with TRBD1. The CDR3 covers 21 residues. Trimming took 4 bases from V and 0 from J; bases not matched to a gene: 16. In germline, CDR1 is LGHDT, CDR2 YNNKEL (reference sequence). CDR3 bases: TGTGCCAGCAGCCCCGGGACAGGGGGCCAGAATCTCCTAAGCTCTGGAAACACCATATATTTT. It encodes CASSPGTGGQNLLSSGNTIYF.

The chain employs TRBV4-1 and TRBJ2-3, with 7 bases that match TRBD1. The germline V gene has CDR1 MGHRA and CDR2 YSYEKL. J was trimmed by 0 bases and V by 1 base; bases with no gene match: 4. The CDR3 sequence is 16 residues long. This chain's CDR3 is CASSQVGGPSTDTQYF. DNA for the CDR3: TGCGCCAGCAGCCAAGTAGGGGGCCCTAGCACAGATACGCAGTATTTT.

V usage is TRBV29-1 and J usage is TRBJ2-1; 7 bases align to TRBD1. There are 16 residues in the CDR3. The germline V gene encodes CDR1 SQVTM and CDR2 ANQGSEA. V gave up 4 bases and J gave up 0 bases; unmatched junction bases: 9. For the CDR3, the DNA is TGCAGCGTTGGGGGAAAAGGGGGCATCTCCTACAATGAGCAGTTCTTC. It specifies CSVGGKGGISYNEQFF.